A single TCR beta chain is shown here with its context. Its antigen is currently unknown. The data were obtained in a study of cytotoxic CD8 clonotypes in ibrutinib-treated CLL. In the study overall: The patient breakdown showed more than 9 relapsed/refractory and around 16 treatment-naive cases, with 17 IGHV unmutated.

Study results and caveats: Whereas clonality rose at ibrutinib response, it declined toward baseline at progression.

This CDR3 has 9 residues. Germline V CDR1 and CDR2: LNHDA, SQIVND (reference sequence). V lost 2 bases, J lost 10 bases, and 2 bases lay in between. Here immunoSEQ multiplex PCR was the method, and the copy in TCRdb shows in-frame clones only, minus some. The data contain some 150,000 clones, over 75% of them singletons. Sequences were derived from PBMCs, sampled after 36 months of ibrutinib treatment. This sequence was found in a human donor with chronic lymphocytic leukemia. The V gene is TRBV19, the J gene TRBJ1-1; D ambiguous. The CDR3 here is CASSISAFF. CDR3 coding DNA: TGTGCCAGTAGTATATCAGCTTTCTTT.